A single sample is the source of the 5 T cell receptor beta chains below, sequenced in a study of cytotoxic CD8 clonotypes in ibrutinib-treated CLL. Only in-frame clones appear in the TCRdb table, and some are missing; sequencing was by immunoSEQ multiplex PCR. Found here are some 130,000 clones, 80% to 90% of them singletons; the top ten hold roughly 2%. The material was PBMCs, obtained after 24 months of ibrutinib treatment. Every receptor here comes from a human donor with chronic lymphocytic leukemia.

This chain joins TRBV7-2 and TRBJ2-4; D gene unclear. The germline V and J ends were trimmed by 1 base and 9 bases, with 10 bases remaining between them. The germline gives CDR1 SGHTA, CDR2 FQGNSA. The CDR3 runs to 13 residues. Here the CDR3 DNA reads TGTGCCAGCAGCTTAGTTGGGGAAGCCATTCAGTACTTC. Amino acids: CASSLVGEAIQYF.

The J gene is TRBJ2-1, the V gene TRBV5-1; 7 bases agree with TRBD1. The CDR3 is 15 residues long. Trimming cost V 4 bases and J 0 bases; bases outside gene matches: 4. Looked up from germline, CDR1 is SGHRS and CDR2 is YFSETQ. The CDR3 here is CASSLGQSSYNEQFF. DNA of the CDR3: TGCGCCAGCAGCCTGGGACAGAGCTCCTACAATGAGCAGTTCTTC. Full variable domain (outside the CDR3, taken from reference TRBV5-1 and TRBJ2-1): KAGVTQTPRYLIKTRGQQVTLSCSPISGHRSVSWYQQTPGQGLQFLFEYFSETQRNKGNFPGRFSGRQFSNSRSEMNVSTLELGDSALYLCASSLGQSSYNEQFFGPGTRLTVL.

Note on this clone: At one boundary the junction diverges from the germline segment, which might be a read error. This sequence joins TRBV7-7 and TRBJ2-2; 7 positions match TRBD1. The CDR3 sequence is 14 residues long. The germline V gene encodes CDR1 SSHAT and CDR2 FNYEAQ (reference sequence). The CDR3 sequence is CASSLNRGTGELFF. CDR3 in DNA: TGTGCTAGCAGCTTGAACAGGGGCACCGGGGAGCTGTTTTTT.

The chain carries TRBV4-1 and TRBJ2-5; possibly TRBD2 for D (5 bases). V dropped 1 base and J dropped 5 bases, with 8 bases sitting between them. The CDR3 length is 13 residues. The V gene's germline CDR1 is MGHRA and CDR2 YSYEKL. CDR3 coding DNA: TGCGCCAGCAGCCAAGTGGGAGAGGAGACCCAGTACTTC. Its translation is CASSQVGEETQYF.

The CDR3 DNA sequence: TGTGCCTGGAGTAGCCCCAGATGGAGGGCCTACGAGCAGTACTTC. This translates into CAWSSPRWRAYEQYF. The chain is built from TRBV30 and TRBJ2-7; perhaps TRBD2 as D (6 bases). CDR3 length: 15 residues. Per germline, CDR1 GTSNPN and CDR2 SVGIG (reference sequence). Deletions cut 2 bases from V and 2 bases from J, with 16 bases between.